The 30 T cell receptor beta chains below all came from one sample that was sequenced in a study of Graves' ophthalmopathy and Graves' hyperthyroidism. RNA transcripts served as template for amplifying TCR beta CDR3 sequences. HTBI primers primed a first-round RT-PCR, and a second-round multiplex PCR followed. Via MiXCR, TCRdb re-called the multiplex PCR reads, giving one row per CDR3 protein. This table has hundreds of thousands of distinct CDR3 sequences, approximately 40% appearing once. The sample was peripheral blood. These TCRs come from an adult man with Graves' ophthalmopathy.

On this clonotype itself: The junction and the germline gene differ at one end; a read error may be behind it. This chain uses TRBV10-3 with TRBJ1-2, with TRBD1 identical over 10 bases. From germline, CDR1 is ENHRY and CDR2 SYGVKD. This CDR3 is built from 16 residues. CDR3 loop: CASSYGLGTGEDGYTF. The CDR3 DNA is TGTGCCAGCAGTTACGGGTTAGGGACAGGGGAGGATGGCTACACCTTC.

The V and J genes are TRBV29-1 and TRBJ2-6; possibly TRBD2 for D (5 bases). Trimming removed 4 bases from V and 1 base from J, with 8 bases in between. The CDR3 is made up of 14 amino acids. Germline V lookup: CDR1 SQVTM, CDR2 ANQGSEA. In DNA, the CDR3 is TGCAGCGTTGTAGAGGGTTCTGGGGCCAACGTCCTGACTTTC. Its translation: CSVVEGSGANVLTF. Full variable domain (outside the CDR3, taken from reference TRBV29-1 and TRBJ2-6): SAVISQKPSRDICQRGTSLTIQCQVDSQVTMMFWYRQQPGQSLTLIATANQGSEATYESGFVIDKFPISRPNLTFSTLTVSNMSPEDSSIYLCSVVEGSGANVLTFGAGSRLTVL.

There are many counts of this clonotype. The rearrangement uses TRBV2 and TRBJ1-1; D ambiguous. Trimming shortened V by 10 bases and J by 1 base, and 13 bases separated the two germline ends. The CDR3 has 13 amino acids. Germline values: CDR1 SNHLY, CDR2 FYNNEI. The CDR3 coding sequence is TGTGCCAAAGTACCTAACAAGAACACTGAAGCTTTCTTT. This gives the protein CAKVPNKNTEAFF.

In its sample, this clonotype was seen many times. The CDR3 DNA sequence: TGTGCCAGCAGCTTAGGTCGTGGGCACGAGTCGGGCAATCAGCCCCAGCATTTT. Translating gives CASSLGRGHESGNQPQHF. V is TRBV7-2 and J is TRBJ1-5, with no clear D. This CDR3 region has 18 residues. V dropped 1 base and J dropped 2 bases, with 18 bases sitting between them. Germline V gives CDR1 SGHTA, CDR2 FQGNSA.

This clonotype was recorded a few times. The J gene is TRBJ1-5, the V gene TRBV10-3; D remains unclear. This CDR3 comprises 13 residues. Trimming cost V 10 bases and J 1 base, with 11 bases left between them. The germline CDR1 and CDR2 sequences are ENHRY and SYGVKD. The CDR3: CASTEASNQPQHF. The CDR3 DNA reads TGTGCCAGCACCGAAGCGAGCAATCAGCCCCAGCATTTT.

This clonotype showed up just a few times. The chain is built from TRBV19 and TRBJ1-2, with a possible D match to TRBD1 (5 bases). The V gene lost 3 bases and the J gene lost 8 bases, with 13 bases spanning the gap. The CDR3 runs 13 residues. The V gene's germline CDR1 is LNHDA and CDR2 SQIVND (reference sequence). The CDR3 loop reads CASSISGTGGYTF. The CDR3 DNA sequence: TGTGCCAGTAGTATTTCCGGGACGGGCGGCTACACCTTC. The complete variable domain, with remaining parts taken from reference TRBV19 and TRBJ1-2, reads DGGITQSPKYLFRKEGQNVTLSCEQNLNHDAMYWYRQDPGQGLRLIYYSQIVNDFQKGDIAEGYSVSREKKESFPLTVTSAQKNPTAFYLCASSISGTGGYTFGSGTRLTVV.

This clonotype was detected ten times or more. The chain carries TRBV7-9 and TRBJ1-4; no definite D call. The CDR3 is 13 residues long. The germline CDR1 and CDR2 sequences are SEHNR and FQNEAQ (reference sequence). With 5 bases removed from V and 8 bases from J, the gap between germline ends came to 12 bases. The CDR3 DNA is TGTGCCAGCAGCATTAATTTCGGGGAAAAACTGTTTTTT. It codes for CASSINFGEKLFF. The full variable domain, with the rest looked up from reference TRBV7-9 and TRBJ1-4, is DTGVSQNPRHKITKRGQNVTFRCDPISEHNRLYWYRQTLGQGPEFLTYFQNEAQLEKSRLLSDRFSAERPKGSFSTLEIQRTEQGDSAMYLCASSINFGEKLFFGSGTQLSVL.

There are a few counts of this clonotype. This chain links TRBV7-9 with TRBJ2-7, with TRBD2 as a possible D gene (5 bases). V was shortened by 6 bases and J by 5 bases, with 11 bases between the two germline ends. Per the germline V gene, CDR1 is SEHNR and CDR2 is FQNEAQ (reference sequence). The CDR3 is made up of 12 amino acids. DNA for the CDR3: TGTGCCAGCAGTCACGGGGTAGACGAGCAGTACTTC. This sequence encodes CASSHGVDEQYF.

This clonotype was picked up many times. This chain links TRBV5-1 with TRBJ2-7, with 8 bases identical to TRBD2. Per germline, CDR1 SGHRS and CDR2 YFSETQ. The CDR3 has 15 amino acids. Losses at the gene ends were 0 bases for V and 2 bases for J; bases not matched to a gene: 4. This CDR3 reads CASSLEVAGPYEQYF. CDR3 sequence (DNA): TGCGCCAGCAGCTTGGAGGTAGCGGGACCCTACGAGCAGTACTTC.

The rearrangement uses TRBV2 and TRBJ1-5; 7 nucleotides match TRBD1. CDR3 length: 14 amino acids. With 5 bases clipped from V and 5 bases from J, the junction kept 6 bases outside the gene matches. Germline values: CDR1 SNHLY, CDR2 FYNNEI. CDR3 amino acids: CASSTGTAYQPQHF. The CDR3 nucleotides are TGTGCCAGCAGTACCGGGACAGCATATCAGCCCCAGCATTTT. The entire variable domain, with the rest obtained from reference TRBV2 and TRBJ1-5, is as follows: EPEVTQTPSHQVTQMGQEVILRCVPISNHLYFYWYRQILGQKVEFLVSFYNNEISEKSEIFDDQFSVERPDGSNFTLKIRSTKLEDSAMYFCASSTGTAYQPQHFGDGTRLSIL.

Concerning this clonotype itself: A junction boundary mismatches the germline segment, possibly from a read error. This chain connects TRBV9 to TRBJ2-7, with 9 positions matching TRBD1. Per germline, CDR1 SGDLS and CDR2 YYNGEE. This CDR3 spans 14 amino acids. In DNA, the CDR3 is TGTGCCGGCAGCGTAGGACAGGGGATCTACGAGCAGTACTTC. Translation: CAGSVGQGIYEQYF.

This clonotype was seen once. The rearrangement links TRBV7-9 to TRBJ2-5; 8 bases are a match to TRBD2. CDR3 size: 15 residues. Trimming removed 3 bases from V and 5 bases from J; junction bases left unmatched: 8. The germline V gene has CDR1 SEHNR and CDR2 FQNEAQ (reference sequence). The CDR3 bases are TGTGCCAGCAGCTTGGACCTAGCGGGTGGGGAGACCCAGTACTTC. Protein: CASSLDLAGGETQYF.

The genes are TRBV10-3 and TRBJ1-5; D remains unclear. V was shortened by 2 bases and J by 6 bases, with 2 bases between the two germline ends. CDR1 and CDR2 (germline): ENHRY, SYGVKD. The CDR3 loop spans 11 amino acids. Written as DNA, the CDR3 is TGTGCCATCAGTGAGGGTCAGCCCCAGCATTTT. Residues: CAISEGQPQHF.

This chain uses TRBV28 with TRBJ1-6, with 9 positions matching TRBD1. Unmatched junction bases numbered 3, after V lost 5 bases and J lost 10 bases. Germline CDR1 MDHEN, CDR2 SYDVKM. The length of the CDR3 is 13 residues. The CDR3 nucleotides read TGTGCCAGCAGTACAGGGGGCCGGTCACCCCTCCACTTT. Its protein is CASSTGGRSPLHF. The variable domain in full, with the rest retrieved from reference TRBV28 and TRBJ1-6, is DVKVTQSSRYLVKRTGEKVFLECVQDMDHENMFWYRQDPGLGLRLIYFSYDVKMKEKGDIPEGYSVSREKKERFSLILESASTNQTSMYLCASSTGGRSPLHFGNGTRLTVT.

As regards this clonotype: Without the conserved terminal phenylalanine or tryptophan, this CDR3 likely stems from a read error. This chain links TRBV2 with TRBJ2-7; 9 bases map to TRBD1. CDR3 length equals 16 residues. Trimming removed 4 bases from V and 6 bases from J; junction bases left unmatched: 13. CDR1 and CDR2 (germline): SNHLY, FYNNEI. The CDR3 DNA reads as TGTGCCAGCAGTGGGAGGTCGGGACAGGGAATAATCGAGCAGTACCTC. Residues: CASSGRSGQGIIEQYL.

This clonotype showed up just a few times. The chain is built from TRBV25-1 and TRBJ1-6; possible D gene TRBD1, 5 bases. Trimming removed 6 bases at V and 0 bases at J, with 15 bases between. The CDR3 totals 17 residues. Germline V lookup: CDR1 MGHDK, CDR2 SYGVNS. The CDR3 nucleotides read TGTGCCAGCAGCTCCGGGACCACAACCTCCTATAATTCACCCCTCCACTTT. It translates to CASSSGTTTSYNSPLHF.

This chain uses TRBV29-1 with TRBJ1-1; no firm D call. The CDR3 consists of 12 residues. V lost 4 bases to trimming and J lost 4 bases, with 10 bases between them. Germline CDR1 and CDR2: SQVTM and ANQGSEA. CDR3 sequence reads: CSVGPGSTEAFF. The CDR3 nucleotides are TGCAGCGTTGGACCGGGGAGCACTGAAGCTTTCTTT.

This clonotype appeared a few times. The chain recombines TRBV19 with TRBJ2-5; perhaps TRBD2 as D (7 bases). Germline V gene lookup returns CDR1 LNHDA and CDR2 SQIVND (reference sequence). V gave up 2 bases and J gave up 4 bases, with 14 bases separating them. The CDR3 spans 15 residues. CDR3 DNA: TGTGCCAGTAGTATAAAACGGGGGGCGGCAGAGACCCAGTACTTC. Protein product: CASSIKRGAAETQYF.

Ten or more counts support this clonotype. This rearrangement joins TRBV24-1 to TRBJ1-6, with D perhaps matching TRBD1 (6 bases). The V end lost 2 bases, the J end lost 5 bases, and 6 bases lay between the germline ends. The CDR3 sequence is 14 residues long. Germline CDR1 is KGHDR and CDR2 is SFDVKD. The DNA of the CDR3 is TGTGCCACCAGTGATTACAGGGATAATTCACCCCTCCACTTT. It encodes CATSDYRDNSPLHF.

In its sample, this clonotype was seen a few times. J is TRBJ2-5 and V is TRBV7-9; 9 bases align to TRBD2. CDR3 length equals 16 residues. CDR1 and CDR2 from the germline V gene are SEHNR and FQNEAQ (reference sequence). Trimming at V came to 5 bases and at J to 1 base, leaving 8 bases not matched to a gene. DNA of the CDR3: TGTGCCAGCAGCCCGTTAGCGGGAGACGCCCAAGAGACCCAGTACTTC. It specifies CASSPLAGDAQETQYF.

The CDR3 is CASSQGRSGYEQYF. The CDR3 DNA sequence: TGTGCCAGCAGCCAGGGACGGTCGGGGTACGAGCAGTACTTC. The V gene is TRBV14, the J gene TRBJ2-7; D possibly uses TRBD1 or TRBD2 (5 bases each). The CDR3 covers 14 residues. Trimming took 3 bases from V and 4 from J, leaving 13 bases between them. Germline V gene data show CDR1 as SGHDN and CDR2 as FVKESK.

Remarks on this clonotype: Just one base apart from a much larger clone, this may be a read error. V usage is TRBV2 and J usage is TRBJ2-7; 11 nucleotides agree with TRBD1. The CDR3 is 15 residues long. Germline V gene data show CDR1 as SNHLY and CDR2 as FYNNEI. This CDR3 reads CASSYSDRGPGEQCF. The CDR3 DNA reads TGTGCCAGCAGTTACTCGGACAGGGGGCCTGGCGAGCAGTGCTTC. The full variable domain, in which reference TRBV2 and TRBJ2-7 provide the parts outside the CDR3, is EPEVTQTPSHQVTQMGQEVILRCVPISNHLYFYWYRQILGQKVEFLVSFYNNEISEKSEIFDDQFSVERPDGSNFTLKIRSTKLEDSAMYFCASSYSDRGPGEQCFGPGTRLTVT.

As concerns this clonotype: This may arise from a read error, as a much more abundant clone is one base away. The genes are TRBV7-8 and TRBJ2-5; 8 bases align to TRBD2. The CDR3 has 14 amino acids. CDR1 SGHVS and CDR2 FQNEAQ come from the germline V gene. CDR3: CASSPLTSVETRYF. CDR3 DNA sequence: TGTGCCAGCAGCCCCCTGACTAGCGTAGAGACCCGGTACTTC.

This clonotype was detected many times. The rearrangement uses TRBV7-2 and TRBJ1-1, with D possibly matching TRBD1 (6 bases). Trimming pared 8 bases from V and 10 bases from J, leaving 17 bases between. The length of the CDR3 is 12 residues. In germline, CDR1 is SGHTA, CDR2 FQGNSA. This CDR3 reads CASGPSGGAAFF. DNA of the CDR3: TGTGCCAGCGGGCCCTCGGGGGGGGCAGCTTTCTTT.

This chain uses TRBV29-1 with TRBJ1-2; 9 bases fit TRBD1. CDR1 is SQVTM, CDR2 ANQGSEA, per germline. V was clipped by 8 bases and J by 2 bases; unmatched bases: 9. The CDR3 has 14 residues. The CDR3 region is CSLRTGARNYGYTF. The CDR3 nucleotides read TGCAGCTTGCGGACAGGGGCAAGAAACTATGGCTACACCTTC.

Many counts were recorded for this clonotype. The chain combines TRBV7-2 with TRBJ1-5, with 7 positions matching TRBD1. In germline, CDR1 is SGHTA, CDR2 FQGNSA. J was trimmed by 7 bases and V by 5 bases; bases with no gene match: 5. The CDR3 sequence is 13 residues long. The CDR3 protein is CASSRDRAQPQHF. CDR3 bases: TGTGCCAGCAGCCGCGACAGGGCACAGCCCCAGCATTTT.

This clonotype was found a few times. The J gene is TRBJ2-5, the V gene TRBV20-1; tentative D call: TRBD2 (5 bases). The V gene's germline CDR1 is DFQATT and CDR2 SNEGSKA (reference sequence). CDR3 size: 14 residues. V lost 5 bases and J lost 5, with 18 bases in between. Written as DNA, the CDR3 is TGCAGTGCTCAGGCGCTAGCTGGCAGGGAGACCCAGTACTTC. Translated: CSAQALAGRETQYF.

This clonotype was seen more than once but under ten times. J is TRBJ1-2 and V is TRBV20-1; D call uncertain. V lost 6 bases and J lost 4, with 9 bases in between. This CDR3 region has 11 residues. Germline assignment: CDR1 DFQATT and CDR2 SNEGSKA (reference sequence). CDR3 sequence: CSAGLVYGYTF. Here the CDR3 DNA reads TGCAGTGCCGGATTGGTCTATGGCTACACCTTC.

This clonotype was detected many times. This sequence joins TRBV7-9 and TRBJ1-5, with D perhaps matching TRBD1 (6 bases). Per the germline V gene, CDR1 is SEHNR and CDR2 is FQNEAQ (reference sequence). This CDR3 comprises 15 residues. V shed 4 bases and J shed 6 bases, with 16 bases lying between them. The CDR3 protein is CASSSDRDMVQPQHF. The DNA for the CDR3 is TGTGCCAGCAGCTCAGACCGGGACATGGTTCAGCCCCAGCATTTT.

This chain links TRBV20-1 with TRBJ1-2; TRBD1 aligns across 8 bases. This CDR3 has 14 residues. The trim removed 0 bases at V and 4 bases at J, leaving 4 bases unmatched. Germline values: CDR1 DFQATT, CDR2 SNEGSKA (reference sequence). The CDR3: CSARETGGSYGYTF. The CDR3 bases are TGCAGTGCTAGAGAAACAGGGGGGAGCTATGGCTACACCTTC.